This is a list of T cell receptor beta chains from one sample in a study of shared clonotypes between healthy human individuals. Some clones are missing from TCRdb's copy, which holds only in-frame ones; the method was immunoSEQ multiplex PCR. Of approximately 110,000 clones in the sample, about two thirds are singletons; the top ten hold approximately 25%. Sequencing used memory CD8+ T cells sorted from blood. The receptors were sampled from a woman in her thirties in good health. Each CDR3 is given with its conserved first and last residue. A D gene is named only where the DNA matches it firmly. A row's size may be missing; if present it is once, few, many or a size class.

size: few; D: .; J: TRBJ2-1; V: TRBV7-9; DNA: TGTGCCAGCAGCACTACTCACCATAGACAGTACAATGAGCAGTTCTTC; CDR3: CASSTTHHRQYNEQFF
size: .; D: .; J: TRBJ2-2; V: TRBV6-4; DNA: TGTGCCAGCAGTGACGGGAATGGGGCTGGCGGGGAGCTGTTTTTT; CDR3: CASSDGNGAGGELFF
size: .; D: TRBD2; J: TRBJ2-1; V: TRBV2; DNA: TGTGCCAGCAGTGTACCGGCTAGCGGTTTCGATGAGCAGTTCTTC; CDR3: CASSVPASGFDEQFF
size: many; D: .; J: TRBJ1-6; V: TRBV7-9; DNA: TGTGCCAGCAGCGTAGACGGCCAGGGAAGCTCCTATAATTCACCCCTCCACTTT; CDR3: CASSVDGQGSSYNSPLHF
size: once; D: .; J: TRBJ2-2; V: TRBV2; DNA: TGTGCCAGCAGTGGGGGTGAGCCCACGAACACCGGGGAGCTGTTTTTT; CDR3: CASSGGEPTNTGELFF
size: .; D: .; J: TRBJ1-5; V: TRBV9; DNA: TGTGCCAGCAGCGCACAAGGACAAGCCAATCAGCCCCAGCATTTT; CDR3: CASSAQGQANQPQHF
size: few; D: TRBD2; J: TRBJ2-2; V: TRBV14; DNA: TGTGCCAGCAGCCACAACCTAGCGGCACGCTCCGGGGAGCTGTTTTTT; CDR3: CASSHNLAARSGELFF
size: .; D: .; J: TRBJ2-4; V: TRBV15; DNA: TGTGCCACCAGCAGAGTATTTGGAGGGGTAGCCAAAAACATTCAGTACTTC; CDR3: CATSRVFGGVAKNIQYF
size: .; D: TRBD1; J: TRBJ2-7; V: TRBV9; DNA: TGTGCCAGCAGCGCCGGGACAGGGGGCTACGAGCAGTACTTC; CDR3: CASSAGTGGYEQYF
size: .; D: .; J: TRBJ2-2; V: TRBV5-1; DNA: TGCGCCAGCAGCTTGTTCGGGGGGAACACCGGGGAGCTGTTTTTT; CDR3: CASSLFGGNTGELFF
size: few; D: TRBD1; J: TRBJ2-7; V: TRBV25-1; DNA: TGTGCCAGCAGCGGGGTTGGACAGGGTGTCGAGCAGTACTTC; CDR3: CASSGVGQGVEQYF
size: .; D: TRBD1; J: TRBJ1-1; V: TRBV7-9; DNA: TGTGCCAGCAGCTTGGGGACAGGGGGTGAAGCTTTCTTT; CDR3: CASSLGTGGEAFF
size: .; D: TRBD1; J: TRBJ2-7; V: TRBV2; DNA: TGTGCCAGTTCCGTTTGGCAGGGGGACTACGAGCAGTACTTC; CDR3: CASSVWQGDYEQYF
size: few; D: .; J: TRBJ2-5; V: TRBV25-1; DNA: TGTGCCAGCAGTGAGGGGGGCACCCTGAGGGAGCAGTACTTC; CDR3: CASSEGGTLREQYF
size: once; D: TRBD1; J: TRBJ2-2; V: TRBV6-1; DNA: TGTGCCAGCATGCCGGGACAGGGGGAGGGCGGGGAGCTGTTTTTT; CDR3: CASMPGQGEGGELFF
size: .; D: TRBD1; J: TRBJ1-4; V: TRBV5-1; DNA: TGCGCCAGCAGCGAAGGGACAGGGATTGAAAAACTGTTTTTT; CDR3: CASSEGTGIEKLFF
size: .; D: TRBD1; J: TRBJ1-5; V: TRBV2; DNA: TGTGCCAGCAGTGAAGAGGGACAGGGTCAACAGCCCCAGCATTTT; CDR3: CASSEEGQGQQPQHF
size: .; D: .; J: TRBJ2-7; V: TRBV7-8; DNA: TGTGCCAGCAGCCTACATCAGGGACCAAGTTACGAGCAGTACTTC; CDR3: CASSLHQGPSYEQYF
size: .; D: .; J: TRBJ2-6; V: TRBV5-5; DNA: TGTGCCAGCAGCGGGGGACCCCAAGGAGGGTCTGGGGCCAACGTCCTGACTTTC; CDR3: CASSGGPQGGSGANVLTF
size: .; D: TRBD1; J: TRBJ1-2; V: TRBV15; DNA: TGTGCCACCAGCAGAGATCATACGACAGGGAACAACTATGGCTACACCTTC; CDR3: CATSRDHTTGNNYGYTF
size: few; D: TRBD1; J: TRBJ1-2; V: TRBV27; DNA: TGTGCCAGCAGTCCCTTGACAGGGAATGACTATGGCTACACCTTC; CDR3: CASSPLTGNDYGYTF
size: .; D: TRBD1; J: TRBJ2-1; V: TRBV29-1; DNA: TGCAGCGTTTTGACAGGGAACCACAATGAGCAGTTCTTC; CDR3: CSVLTGNHNEQFF
size: once; D: TRBD1; J: TRBJ2-7; V: TRBV27; DNA: TGTGCCAGCAGTTTATTTTTTGGACAGGACTACGAGCAGTACTTC; CDR3: CASSLFFGQDYEQYF
size: many; D: .; J: TRBJ2-7; V: TRBV20-1; DNA: TGCAGTGCCTCCGTCGGTGGCGGGCAGTACTTC; CDR3: CSASVGGGQYF
size: .; D: .; J: TRBJ2-7; V: TRBV2; DNA: TGTGCCAGCAGTGTTGGGGGGCGATACTACGAGCAGTACTTC; CDR3: CASSVGGRYYEQYF
size: .; D: .; J: TRBJ2-1; V: TRBV2; DNA: TGTGCCAGCAGTGAAGCGCTTCTGAGGCAGGGTAATGAGCAGTTCTTC; CDR3: CASSEALLRQGNEQFF
size: .; D: .; J: TRBJ2-1; V: TRBV27; DNA: TGTGCCAGCAGTTTATTGCGGTTCTCCTACAATGAGCAGTTCTTC; CDR3: CASSLLRFSYNEQFF
size: .; D: TRBD1; J: TRBJ2-5; V: TRBV19; DNA: TGTGCCAGTAGTATTTGGAGCAGGGGGCCCAAAGAGACCCAGTACTTC; CDR3: CASSIWSRGPKETQYF
size: once; D: .; J: TRBJ2-5; V: TRBV28; DNA: TGTGCCAGCAGTCACCCGGGAGAATCAGAGACCCAGTACTTC; CDR3: CASSHPGESETQYF
size: .; D: .; J: TRBJ2-7; V: TRBV16; DNA: TGTGCCAGCAGCCAATCGGGCGGCCAACACTACGAGCAGTACTTC; CDR3: CASSQSGGQHYEQYF
size: .; D: .; J: TRBJ2-6; V: TRBV28; DNA: TGTGCCAGCAGTTTTGACGGGGTAAATGGGGCCAACGTCCTGACTTTC; CDR3: CASSFDGVNGANVLTF
size: .; D: .; J: TRBJ1-4; V: TRBV6-6; DNA: TGTGCCAGCTGGGACCTAGGGTTAAGTGAAAAACTGTTTTTT; CDR3: CASWDLGLSEKLFF
size: many; D: TRBD1; J: TRBJ1-1; V: TRBV25-1; DNA: TGTGCCAGCAGTGCGCCGACAGGGGGCATTGGAACTGAAGCTTTCTTT; CDR3: CASSAPTGGIGTEAFF
size: .; D: .; J: TRBJ1-4; V: TRBV11-2; DNA: TGTGCCAGCAGCTTATTTCCCTCCATGGGGGCAACTAATGAAAAACTGTTTTTT; CDR3: CASSLFPSMGATNEKLFF
size: once; D: .; J: TRBJ2-1; V: TRBV29-1; DNA: TGCAGCGTTGAAGCTGGGGCAGGGGCGGACAATGAGCAGTTCTTC; CDR3: CSVEAGAGADNEQFF
size: .; D: .; J: TRBJ1-6; V: TRBV13; DNA: TGTGCCAGCAGAACAAGGGGGAATAATTCACCCCTCCACTTT; CDR3: CASRTRGNNSPLHF
size: .; D: .; J: TRBJ2-2; V: TRBV5-1; DNA: TGCGCCAGCAGCTTGGTAGTCAGGGCGGGTCGGACCGGGGAGCTGTTTTTT; CDR3: CASSLVVRAGRTGELFF
size: .; D: TRBD1; J: TRBJ2-7; V: TRBV25-1; DNA: TGTGCCAGCAGTGAGCTCGGACAGGGCGTATCTAGCTCCTACGAGCAGTACTTC; CDR3: CASSELGQGVSSSYEQYF
size: .; D: TRBD1; J: TRBJ1-5; V: TRBV18; DNA: TGTGCCAGTTCATCGGACAGGTCCCAGCCCCAGCATTTT; CDR3: CASSSDRSQPQHF
size: few; D: TRBD1; J: TRBJ1-2; V: TRBV27; DNA: TGTGCCACCAGACAGGGCGCAGGCTATGGCTACACCTTC; CDR3: CATRQGAGYGYTF
size: .; D: .; J: TRBJ2-7; V: TRBV11-1; DNA: TGTGCCAGCAGCTTAGGGACACTCCCTTGGGGCGAGCAGTACTTC; CDR3: CASSLGTLPWGEQYF
size: once; D: TRBD1; J: TRBJ2-1; V: TRBV7-9; DNA: TGTGCCAGCAGCGAGACAGGGAACTACAATGAGCAGTTCTTC; CDR3: CASSETGNYNEQFF
size: few; D: .; J: TRBJ2-7; V: TRBV14; DNA: TGTGCCAGCAGCCCCAAAGTTTGGGGGCACGAGCAGTACTTC; CDR3: CASSPKVWGHEQYF
size: few; D: TRBD2; J: TRBJ2-3; V: TRBV5-1; DNA: TGCGCCAGCAGCTCGGGACTAGCGGACTTCACAGATACGCAGTATTTT; CDR3: CASSSGLADFTDTQYF
size: many; D: .; J: TRBJ2-7; V: TRBV2; DNA: TGTGCCAGCAGCTGGGACAAGATTAAAGCAAGACCCGAGTTCGAGCAGTACTTC; CDR3: CASSWDKIKARPEFEQYF
size: .; D: .; J: TRBJ1-1; V: TRBV28; DNA: TGTGCCAGCGTCTCCTGGGCGGGGGGAGAGTCAGCTTTCTTT; CDR3: CASVSWAGGESAFF
size: .; D: TRBD1; J: TRBJ2-7; V: TRBV27; DNA: TGTGCCAGCAGTTTTGGGACAGGGGGATCGGTCGAGCAGTACTTC; CDR3: CASSFGTGGSVEQYF
size: .; D: TRBD2; J: TRBJ2-7; V: TRBV7-8; DNA: TGTGCCAGCAGCCCCGGGGGGGGACTCTCCTACGAGCAGTACTTC; CDR3: CASSPGGGLSYEQYF
size: .; D: .; J: TRBJ2-1; V: TRBV12-5; DNA: TGTGCTAGTTCCTGGACGATGGACCCAAACAATGAGCAGTTCTTC; CDR3: CASSWTMDPNNEQFF
size: once; D: TRBD1; J: TRBJ1-1; V: TRBV5-1; DNA: TGCGCCAGCAGCCCTACGACAGGGGGCGAGGGCACTGAAGCTTTCTTT; CDR3: CASSPTTGGEGTEAFF
size: few; D: TRBD2; J: TRBJ2-1; V: TRBV2; DNA: TGTGCCAGCAGAGGAACCCGTGCCGCTAGCGGGAGAACCTACAATGAGCAGTTCTTC; CDR3: CASRGTRAASGRTYNEQFF
size: .; D: .; J: TRBJ2-7; V: TRBV28; DNA: TGTGCCAGCAGTTTACTGTACGAGCAGTACTTC; CDR3: CASSLLYEQYF
size: many; D: .; J: TRBJ2-7; V: TRBV5-1; DNA: TGCGCCAGCAGCTTGGCAGCGACCTACGAGCAGTACTTC; CDR3: CASSLAATYEQYF
size: .; D: TRBD2; J: TRBJ2-7; V: TRBV28; DNA: TGTGCCAGCAGGCTAGCGGGAGAGAGGTCCGAGCAGTACTTC; CDR3: CASRLAGERSEQYF
size: once; D: TRBD1; J: TRBJ1-1; V: TRBV19; DNA: TGTGCCAGTAGTACCTGGACAGGGCTTTACTTGAACACTGAAGCTTTCTTT; CDR3: CASSTWTGLYLNTEAFF
size: .; D: .; J: TRBJ1-1; V: TRBV29-1; DNA: TGCAGCGCCGTACACAGGATCACTGAAGCTTTCTTT; CDR3: CSAVHRITEAFF
size: .; D: TRBD2; J: TRBJ2-6; V: TRBV30; DNA: TGTGCCTGGAGTGTATCCGGGGAGGGGCTAGCTGGGGCCAACGTCCTGACTTTC; CDR3: CAWSVSGEGLAGANVLTF